This T cell receptor beta chain was captured in a study of lymphopenia after photon versus proton radiotherapy. This clone came up once. No antigen is known for it. Clones were read by immunoSEQ multiplex PCR, and TCRdb kept only the in-frame ones, dropping some. The sample contains about 33,000 clones, about nine tenths of which appear only once. Study-wide results and caveats: Oligoclonal CD8+ Temra expansion after nadir drove photon patients' diversity drop. Only patients who died were analyzed for survival; proton advantage is unproven. Post-nadir TCR diversity decline inversely tracked overall survival among those who died. Proton therapy kept repertoires fairly stable, unlike photons, which gained effector/memory cells.

The V segment lost 0 bases and the J segment 3 bases; nucleotides outside the gene matches: 1. Germline V CDR1 and CDR2: MGHRA, YSYEKL. This CDR3 comprises 16 residues. The source is a woman in her fifties or sixties with pancreatic cancer. The chain carries TRBV4-1 and TRBJ1-3, with 11 bases matching TRBD1. Sequenced here: peripheral blood, sampled from a patient treated with photon-based radiotherapy. CDR3 region: CASSQEGTGGGNTIYF. The CDR3 coding sequence is TGCGCCAGCAGCCAAGAAGGGACAGGGGGTGGAAACACCATATATTTT.